The next 30 T cell receptor beta chains were all read from a single sample in a study of T-cell reconstitution after alpha-beta-depleted transplantation in children. Preparation of the TCRbeta library was carried out with unique molecular identifiers. TCRdb passed the PCR reads through MiXCR, listing each CDR3 protein once. The top ten hold 25% to 30% of the sample, which has some 220,000 distinct CDR3 sequences, roughly a tenth seen once. Sequenced here: PBMCs, sampled before TCRalphabeta/CD19-depleted stem cell transplant. All receptors derive from a child less than two years old with acute myeloid leukemia, due to receive a stem cell transplant.

In this sample, this clonotype turned up many times. This sequence joins TRBV20-1 and TRBJ2-7; D unresolved. Germline V gene lookup returns CDR1 DFQATT and CDR2 SNEGSKA (reference sequence). The length of the CDR3 is 13 residues. V was shortened by 5 bases and J by 1 base, with 12 bases between the two germline ends. CDR3: CSALGQASYEQYF. The CDR3 DNA sequence: TGCAGTGCTTTGGGCCAGGCTTCCTACGAGCAGTACTTC.

Many counts were recorded for this clonotype. The V call is TRBV20-1, the J call TRBJ2-3, with unresolved D. The ends were cut back, 3 bases at V and 3 bases at J, with 4 bases in the middle. CDR1 DFQATT and CDR2 SNEGSKA come from the germline V gene (reference sequence). CDR3 size: 11 residues. DNA of the CDR3: TGCAGTGCTAGTAGAACAGATACGCAGTATTTT. The encoded protein is CSASRTDTQYF.

This clonotype was seen many times. The genes are TRBV25-1 and TRBJ1-1; 8 bases are shared with TRBD1. CDR3 length equals 13 residues. V was pared by 8 bases and J by 4 bases, with 6 bases of the junction left unmatched. Germline-derived CDR1 and CDR2 are MGHDK and SYGVNS. CDR3 sequence: CASARGLGTEAFF. CDR3 nucleotide sequence: TGTGCCAGCGCCAGGGGGCTGGGCACTGAAGCTTTCTTT. Supplemented by reference TRBV25-1 and TRBJ1-1, the full variable domain reads EADIYQTPRYLVIGTGKKITLECSQTMGHDKMYWYQQDPGMELHLIHYSYGVNSTEKGDLSSESTVSRIRTEHFPLTLESARPSHTSQYLCASARGLGTEAFFGQGTRLTVV.

This chain joins TRBV9 and TRBJ2-1, with D possibly matching TRBD2 (6 bases). Germline values: CDR1 SGDLS, CDR2 YYNGEE. V shed 9 bases and J shed 1 base, with 23 bases lying between them. The CDR3 consists of 17 residues. CDR3 DNA: TGTGCCACCACCCACCTTACAGGAGGGCCTTCCTACAATGAGCAGTTCTTC. Its protein product is CATTHLTGGPSYNEQFF. The full variable domain, rest sourced from reference TRBV9 and TRBJ2-1, is DSGVTQTPKHLITATGQRVTLRCSPRSGDLSVYWYQQSLDQGLQFLIQYYNGEERAKGNILERFSAQQFPDLHSELNLSSLELGDSALYFCATTHLTGGPSYNEQFFGPGTRLTVL.

This clonotype was observed many times. The V and J genes are TRBV6-5 and TRBJ2-2; D may be TRBD1 (6 bases). The length of the CDR3 is 17 residues. The ends were cut back, 4 bases at V and 4 bases at J, with 19 bases in the middle. Germline assignment: CDR1 MNHEY and CDR2 SVGAGI. CDR3 DNA: TGTGCCAGCAGTTCACCTATAGGACAGATTCCCACCGGGGAGCTGTTTTTT. It translates to CASSSPIGQIPTGELFF.

This clonotype was counted a few times. The CDR3 protein is CSARDAQGRDTEAFF. CDR3 in DNA: TGCAGTGCTAGAGATGCCCAGGGACGCGACACTGAAGCTTTCTTT. The rearrangement links TRBV20-1 to TRBJ1-1; D is possibly TRBD1 (5 bases). The CDR3 is made up of 15 amino acids. V lost 0 bases and J 3 bases, leaving 14 bases between the germline ends. CDR1 DFQATT and CDR2 SNEGSKA come from the germline V gene (reference sequence).

Many counts were recorded for this clonotype. The J gene is TRBJ2-5, the V gene TRBV5-1; 8 nucleotides line up with TRBD2. Germline assignment: CDR1 SGHRS and CDR2 YFSETQ. Trimming cost V 1 base and J 5 bases; bases outside gene matches: 4. The CDR3 sequence is 14 residues long. The CDR3 sequence: CASSLSAGEETQYF. The CDR3 coding sequence is TGCGCCAGCAGCTTGTCAGCGGGGGAGGAGACCCAGTACTTC. Looking up the rest from reference TRBV5-1 and TRBJ2-5 gives the full variable domain: KAGVTQTPRYLIKTRGQQVTLSCSPISGHRSVSWYQQTPGQGLQFLFEYFSETQRNKGNFPGRFSGRQFSNSRSEMNVSTLELGDSALYLCASSLSAGEETQYFGPGTRLLVL.

This clonotype was counted many times. This sequence joins TRBV12-3 or TRBV12-4 and TRBJ2-3; perhaps TRBD2 as D (6 bases). V lost 6 bases and J lost 11, with 15 bases in between. The CDR3 sequence is 12 residues long. The CDR3 DNA follows: TGTGCCAGCAGCCCCCAATGGGGGGAGCAGTATTTT. Amino acids: CASSPQWGEQYF.

The chain couples TRBV11-2 to TRBJ1-2; D gene unclear. V lost 9 bases, J lost 2 bases, and 4 bases lay in between. Germline CDR1 reads SGHAT; CDR2 reads FQNNGV. There are 10 residues in the CDR3. The CDR3 DNA follows: TGTGCCAGAGGGAACTATGGCTACACCTTC. Its protein is CARGNYGYTF. Combining the CDR3 with reference TRBV11-2 and TRBJ1-2 gives the whole variable domain EAGVAQSPRYKIIEKRQSVAFWCNPISGHATLYWYQQILGQGPKLLIQFQNNGVVDDSQLPKDRFSAERLKGVDSTLKIQPAKLEDSAVYLCARGNYGYTFGSGTRLTVV.

This clonotype was seen at least ten times. J is TRBJ1-2 and V is TRBV25-1, with a weak D call TRBD1 (6 bases). Trimming removed 4 bases at V and 8 bases at J, with 17 bases between. Germline V gene data show CDR1 as MGHDK and CDR2 as SYGVNS. This CDR3 has 14 amino acids. As DNA, the CDR3 is TGTGCCAGCAGTGCGGCGTGGTACAGGGTGGGCTACACCTTC. As protein: CASSAAWYRVGYTF.

In its sample, this clonotype was seen many times. This chain connects TRBV24-1 to TRBJ2-3; D is possibly TRBD2 (9 bases). Trimming took off 9 bases at V and 0 bases at J, with 21 bases between the two ends. Germline values: CDR1 KGHDR, CDR2 SFDVKD. The CDR3 loop spans 17 amino acids. CDR3 in amino acids: CATQWGTGLASTDTQYF. The DNA of the CDR3 is TGTGCCACCCAGTGGGGGACAGGACTAGCGAGCACAGATACGCAGTATTTT.

The table lists this clonotype with many counts. The chain recombines TRBV7-9 with TRBJ1-1; D gene ambiguous. The CDR3 length is 12 residues. Looked up from germline, CDR1 is SEHNR and CDR2 is FQNEAQ (reference sequence). Trimming stripped 2 bases from V and 6 bases from J, with 7 bases between. CDR3 in amino acids: CASSLYGPEAFF. In DNA form, the CDR3 reads TGTGCCAGCAGCTTATACGGCCCTGAAGCTTTCTTT.

In its sample, this clonotype was seen many times. The rearrangement links TRBV2 to TRBJ2-1; D is undetermined. Germline CDR1 reads SNHLY; CDR2 reads FYNNEI. V dropped 7 bases and J dropped 0 bases, with 19 bases sitting between them. The CDR3 is made up of 17 amino acids. For the CDR3, the DNA is TGTGCCAGCACCAAAGGTGGCTATCCTAGCTCCTACAATGAGCAGTTCTTC. Its translation is CASTKGGYPSSYNEQFF.

Note on this clonotype: Given a much more abundant clone one base away, this may be a read error. V and J are TRBV5-1 and TRBJ2-1; 10 positions agree with TRBD2. Losses at the gene ends were 4 bases for V and 3 bases for J; bases not matched to a gene: 10. The CDR3 consists of 17 residues. Germline values: CDR1 SGHRS, CDR2 YFSETQ. The chain's CDR3 is CASSTTPTSGNYNEQFF. In DNA, the CDR3 is TGCGCCAGCAGCACTACCCCAACTAGCGGGAACTACAATGAGCAGTTCTTC.

This clonotype was detected many times. The chain recombines TRBV30 with TRBJ1-1, with 8 positions matching TRBD1. There are 15 residues in the CDR3. Germline V gene data show CDR1 as GTSNPN and CDR2 as SVGIG (reference sequence). The V gene end was trimmed by 3 bases and the J gene end by 0 bases; junction bases not matched to a gene: 6. The CDR3 sequence is CAWSASDRVNTEAFF. In DNA, the CDR3 is TGTGCCTGGAGCGCCTCGGACAGGGTGAACACTGAAGCTTTCTTT.

The table lists this clonotype with many counts. The chain is built from TRBV4-1 and TRBJ2-7, with D unresolved. The CDR3 runs to 16 residues. Looked up from germline, CDR1 is MGHRA and CDR2 is YSYEKL. Trimming pared 4 bases from V and 2 bases from J, leaving 18 bases between. CDR3 coding DNA: TGCGCCAGCAGCCCCGGAGTTAACGTACCCGCCTACGAGCAGTACTTC. Translating gives CASSPGVNVPAYEQYF.

The rearrangement links TRBV29-1 to TRBJ2-5; D unresolved. The germline gives CDR1 SQVTM, CDR2 ANQGSEA. The CDR3 runs to 13 residues. V lost 4 bases to trimming and J lost 5 bases, with 14 bases between them. The CDR3 here is CSVGEGPVETQYF. The DNA of the CDR3 is TGCAGCGTTGGGGAAGGGCCAGTGGAGACCCAGTACTTC.

This clonotype was detected a few times. A read error may explain this, as a much larger clone is one base away. The chain has TRBV2 and TRBJ1-2; D is undetermined. The CDR3 has 12 amino acids. The germline CDR1 and CDR2 sequences are SNHLY and FYNNEI. The CDR3 DNA follows: TGTGCCACTGGACGGGAGATCTATGACTACACCTTC. The encoded protein is CATGREIYDYTF.

This clonotype was seen a handful of times. The V and J genes are TRBV11-2 and TRBJ2-5; D gene ambiguous. The V gene's germline CDR1 is SGHAT and CDR2 FQNNGV. CDR3 length: 15 residues. The V gene lost 0 bases and the J gene lost 7 bases, with 15 bases spanning the gap. CDR3 protein: CASSLEVIDKGTQYF. In DNA form, the CDR3 reads TGTGCCAGCAGCTTAGAGGTCATCGATAAGGGGACCCAGTACTTC.

This clonotype was seen at least ten times. The chain combines TRBV19 with TRBJ2-7; D might be TRBD1 (6 bases). CDR1 LNHDA and CDR2 SQIVND come from the germline V gene (reference sequence). Between the trimmed V and J ends, which lost 3 bases and 3 bases, there was a span of 15 bases. The CDR3 runs 15 residues. CDR3 nucleotide sequence: TGTGCCAGTAGTATCCCAGGGGAATGCTTCTACGAGCAGTACTTC. Translating gives CASSIPGECFYEQYF.

This clonotype was detected only a few times. The chain uses TRBV12-3 or TRBV12-4 and TRBJ2-5; TRBD1 agrees at 7 bases. This CDR3 spans 15 amino acids. J gave up 4 bases and V 5 bases, and 10 bases lay outside the gene matches. The DNA for the CDR3 is TGTGCCAGCAGTGCGACAGGGAGTATCGGAGAGACCCAGTACTTC. This encodes CASSATGSIGETQYF.

The chain joins TRBV12-3 or TRBV12-4 to TRBJ1-2; TRBD1 matches 8 bases. The V and J ends lost 5 bases and 3 bases, in that order; junction bases with no gene match: 5. The CDR3 has 14 residues. The CDR3: CASSRTGPDYGYTF. The CDR3 region has the DNA TGTGCCAGCAGTCGGACAGGGCCCGACTATGGCTACACCTTC.

This clonotype has more than one count but fewer than ten. This chain uses TRBV11-2 with TRBJ1-1; D may be TRBD1 (6 bases). V lost 4 bases to trimming and J lost 7 bases, with 16 bases between them. CDR1 SGHAT and CDR2 FQNNGV come from the germline V gene. CDR3 size: 14 residues. CDR3 sequence (DNA): TGTGCCAGCAGCTACGTTGGGGGCCAAGGTGAAGCTTTCTTT. It specifies CASSYVGGQGEAFF.

This clonotype has at least ten counts. The chain uses TRBV11-2 and TRBJ2-3; no clear D gene. Germline assignment: CDR1 SGHAT and CDR2 FQNNGV. The CDR3 is 15 residues long. The germline V and J ends were trimmed by 5 bases and 1 base, with 13 bases remaining between them. CDR3 bases: TGTGCCAGCAGCCCCTCTAGTTGGGGCACAGATACGCAGTATTTT. Protein: CASSPSSWGTDTQYF.

At least ten counts were recorded for this clonotype. This chain links TRBV3-1 with TRBJ2-3; D may be TRBD1 (6 bases). CDR3 length: 15 amino acids. CDR1 and CDR2 from the germline V gene are LGHDT and YNNKEL (reference sequence). The ends were cut back, 1 base at V and 1 base at J, with 9 bases in the middle. The CDR3 DNA reads as TGTGCCAGCAGCCAAGGGGACACTCGCACAGATACGCAGTATTTT. This sequence encodes CASSQGDTRTDTQYF.

In its sample, this clonotype was seen many times. This rearrangement joins TRBV24-1 to TRBJ2-3, with a tentative D call TRBD2 (5 bases). This CDR3 spans 14 amino acids. V was trimmed by 4 bases and J by 2 bases, leaving 9 bases between them. The V gene's germline CDR1 is KGHDR and CDR2 SFDVKD. This CDR3 reads CATSESGNTDTQYF. The CDR3 nucleotides read TGTGCCACCAGTGAAAGCGGAAACACAGATACGCAGTATTTT.

There are many counts of this clonotype. This sequence joins TRBV5-1 and TRBJ2-2; no definite D call. Trimming pared 4 bases from V and 5 bases from J, leaving 12 bases between. The germline gives CDR1 SGHRS, CDR2 YFSETQ. CDR3 length: 14 amino acids. CDR3 DNA sequence: TGCGCCAGCAGCCTCAGGACCGGTACCGGGGAGCTGTTTTTT. Translating it yields CASSLRTGTGELFF.

This clonotype was recorded at least ten times. The J gene is TRBJ1-3, the V gene TRBV24-1; D uncertain. Trimming removed 2 bases at V and 8 bases at J, with 6 bases between. This CDR3 contains 12 residues. In germline, CDR1 is KGHDR, CDR2 SFDVKD. CDR3 coding DNA: TGTGCCACCAGTGATTGGGGAGACACCATATATTTT. The encoded protein is CATSDWGDTIYF.

There are many counts of this clonotype. The chain recombines TRBV3-1 with TRBJ2-7; TRBD2 aligns across 9 bases. The CDR3 length is 15 residues. V lost 1 base, J lost 3 bases, and 4 bases stayed unmatched. Germline CDR1 reads LGHDT; CDR2 reads YNNKEL (reference sequence). The CDR3 bases are TGTGCCAGCAGCCAAGGACTAGCGGTTATCTACGAGCAGTACTTC. It codes for CASSQGLAVIYEQYF.

This clonotype occurred a few times. The V and J genes are TRBV18 and TRBJ2-1; perhaps TRBD2 as D (6 bases). Germline CDR1 KGHSH, CDR2 LQKENI. V dropped 1 base and J dropped 5 bases, with 9 bases sitting between them. There are 14 residues in the CDR3. In nucleotides, the CDR3 is TGTGCCAGCTCACCACGAGTAGCGGACAATGAGCAGTTCTTC. This sequence encodes CASSPRVADNEQFF.